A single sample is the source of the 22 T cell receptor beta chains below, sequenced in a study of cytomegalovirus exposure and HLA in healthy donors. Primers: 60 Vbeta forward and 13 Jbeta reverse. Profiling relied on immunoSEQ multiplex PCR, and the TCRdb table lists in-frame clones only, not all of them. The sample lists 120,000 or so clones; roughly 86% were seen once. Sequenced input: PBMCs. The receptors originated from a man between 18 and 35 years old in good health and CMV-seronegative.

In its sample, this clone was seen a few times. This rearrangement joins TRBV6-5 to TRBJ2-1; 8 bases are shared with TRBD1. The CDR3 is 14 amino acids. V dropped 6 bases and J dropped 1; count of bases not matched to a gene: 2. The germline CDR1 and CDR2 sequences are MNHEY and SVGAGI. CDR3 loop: CASRDRGSYNEQFF. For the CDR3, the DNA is TGTGCCAGCAGAGACAGGGGATCCTACAATGAGCAGTTCTTC.

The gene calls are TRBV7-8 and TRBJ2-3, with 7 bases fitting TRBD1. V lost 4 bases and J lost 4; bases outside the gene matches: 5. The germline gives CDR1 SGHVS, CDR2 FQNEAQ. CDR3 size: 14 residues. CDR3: CASSSRQGPDTQYF. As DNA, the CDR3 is TGTGCCAGCAGCTCACGACAGGGCCCAGATACGCAGTATTTT.

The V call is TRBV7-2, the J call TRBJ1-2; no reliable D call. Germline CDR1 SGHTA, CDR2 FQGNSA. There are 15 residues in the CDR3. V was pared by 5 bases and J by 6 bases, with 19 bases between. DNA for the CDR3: TGTGCCAGCAGCCATAGCGGGGAGCCTGTCGATGGCTACACCTTC. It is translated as CASSHSGEPVDGYTF.

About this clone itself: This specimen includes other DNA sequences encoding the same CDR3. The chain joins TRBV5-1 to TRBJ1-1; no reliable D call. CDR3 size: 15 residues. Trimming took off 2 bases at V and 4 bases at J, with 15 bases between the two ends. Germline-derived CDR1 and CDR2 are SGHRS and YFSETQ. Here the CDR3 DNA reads TGCGCCAGCAGCTTAGACGGACCGGGGAGCACTGAAGCTTTCTTT. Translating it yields CASSLDGPGSTEAFF.

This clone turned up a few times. The CDR3 spells CASHQNRGTGYGYTF. In nucleotides, the CDR3 is TGTGCCAGCCATCAAAACAGGGGGACTGGCTATGGCTACACCTTC. The genes are TRBV18 and TRBJ1-2, with 8 bases aligning to TRBD1. V shed 8 bases, J shed 4 bases, and the junction held 12 bases outside the gene matches. Germline V gives CDR1 KGHSH, CDR2 LQKENI. The CDR3 length is 15 residues.

The CDR3 sequence is CASSRDRDYEQYF. The CDR3 DNA is TGTGCCAGTAGTAGGGACAGGGACTACGAGCAGTACTTC. The chain recombines TRBV19 with TRBJ2-7, with 9 bases aligning to TRBD1. J was trimmed by 3 bases and V by 4 bases; bases with no gene match: 1. CDR1 is LNHDA, CDR2 SQIVND, per germline (reference sequence). CDR3 length equals 13 residues. Looking up the rest from reference TRBV19 and TRBJ2-7 gives the full variable domain: DGGITQSPKYLFRKEGQNVTLSCEQNLNHDAMYWYRQDPGQGLRLIYYSQIVNDFQKGDIAEGYSVSREKKESFPLTVTSAQKNPTAFYLCASSRDRDYEQYFGPGTRLTVT.

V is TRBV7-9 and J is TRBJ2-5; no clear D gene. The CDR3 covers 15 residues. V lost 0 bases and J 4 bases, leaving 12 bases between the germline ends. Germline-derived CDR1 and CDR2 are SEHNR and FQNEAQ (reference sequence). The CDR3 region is CASSLARGNLETQYF. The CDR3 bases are TGTGCCAGCAGCTTAGCCCGAGGAAATTTAGAGACCCAGTACTTC.

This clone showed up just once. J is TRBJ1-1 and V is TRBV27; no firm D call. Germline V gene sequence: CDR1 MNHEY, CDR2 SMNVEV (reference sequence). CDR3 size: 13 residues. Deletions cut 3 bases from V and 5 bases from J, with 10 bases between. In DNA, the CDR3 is TGTGCCAGCAGTTTCCCTGGCACGACTGAAGCTTTCTTT. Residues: CASSFPGTTEAFF.

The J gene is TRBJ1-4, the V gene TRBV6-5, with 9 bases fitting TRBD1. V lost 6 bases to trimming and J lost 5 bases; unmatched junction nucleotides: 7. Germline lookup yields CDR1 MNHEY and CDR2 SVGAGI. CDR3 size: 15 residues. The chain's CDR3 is CASRPDRGGNEKLFF. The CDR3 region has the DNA TGTGCCAGCAGGCCTGACAGGGGGGGAAATGAAAAACTGTTTTTT.

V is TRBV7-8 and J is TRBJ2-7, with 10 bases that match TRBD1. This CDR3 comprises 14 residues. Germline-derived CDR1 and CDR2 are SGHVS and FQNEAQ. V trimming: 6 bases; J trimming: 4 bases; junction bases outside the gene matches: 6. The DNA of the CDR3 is TGTGCCAGCAGTAAGGACAGGGGGGATTACGAGCAGTACTTC. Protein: CASSKDRGDYEQYF.

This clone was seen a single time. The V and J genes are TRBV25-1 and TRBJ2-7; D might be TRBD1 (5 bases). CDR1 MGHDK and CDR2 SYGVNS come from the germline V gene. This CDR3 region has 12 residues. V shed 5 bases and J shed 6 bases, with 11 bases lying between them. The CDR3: CASSTQGREQYF. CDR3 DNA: TGTGCCAGCAGTACCCAGGGTCGCGAGCAGTACTTC.

The chain's CDR3 is CASSQGATGTFNEKLFF. The DNA of the CDR3 is TGCGCCAGCAGCCAGGGGGCTACAGGGACCTTTAATGAAAAACTGTTTTTT. The chain carries TRBV4-3 and TRBJ1-4, with a possible D match to TRBD1 (6 bases). The CDR3 contains 17 residues. In germline, CDR1 is LGHNA, CDR2 YSLEER. Trimming removed 3 bases at V and 4 bases at J, with 18 bases between.

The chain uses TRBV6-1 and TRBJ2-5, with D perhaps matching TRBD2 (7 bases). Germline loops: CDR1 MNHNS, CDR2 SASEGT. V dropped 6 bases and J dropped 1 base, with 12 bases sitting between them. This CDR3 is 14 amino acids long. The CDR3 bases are TGTGCCAGCAGCCCCGGGGGGCGCCAAGAGACCCAGTACTTC. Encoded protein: CASSPGGRQETQYF.

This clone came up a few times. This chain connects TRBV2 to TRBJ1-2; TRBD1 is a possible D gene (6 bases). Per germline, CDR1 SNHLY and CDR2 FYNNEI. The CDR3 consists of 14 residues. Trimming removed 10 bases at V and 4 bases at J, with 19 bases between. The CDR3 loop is CATGAGAGFYGYTF. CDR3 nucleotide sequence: TGTGCCACTGGGGCAGGGGCCGGGTTCTATGGCTACACCTTC.

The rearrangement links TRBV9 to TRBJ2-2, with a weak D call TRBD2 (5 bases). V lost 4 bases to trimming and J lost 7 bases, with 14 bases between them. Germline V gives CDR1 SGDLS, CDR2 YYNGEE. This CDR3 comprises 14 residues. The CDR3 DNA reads TGTGCCAGCAGCTCCCCGGTGGCGGGCGGGGAGCTGTTTTTT. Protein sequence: CASSSPVAGGELFF.

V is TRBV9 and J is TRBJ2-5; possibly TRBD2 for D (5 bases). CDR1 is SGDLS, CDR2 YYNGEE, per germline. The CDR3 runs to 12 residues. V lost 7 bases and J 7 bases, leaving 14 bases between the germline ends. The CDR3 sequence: CASGLALGTQYF. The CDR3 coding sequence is TGTGCCAGCGGGCTAGCACTAGGGACCCAGTACTTC.

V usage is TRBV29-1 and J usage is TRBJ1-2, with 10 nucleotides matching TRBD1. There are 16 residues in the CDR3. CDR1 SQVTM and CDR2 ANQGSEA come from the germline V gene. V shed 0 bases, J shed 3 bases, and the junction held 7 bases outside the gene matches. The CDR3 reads CSVEEKRDRGYYGYTF. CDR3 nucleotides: TGCAGCGTTGAAGAGAAGAGGGACAGGGGTTACTATGGCTACACCTTC.

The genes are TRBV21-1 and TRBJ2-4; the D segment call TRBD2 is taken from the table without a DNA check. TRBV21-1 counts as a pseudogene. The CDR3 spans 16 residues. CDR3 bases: TGTGCCAGCGACCCACGAGGTGTAGAGGCCAAAAACATTCAGTACTTC. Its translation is CASDPRGVEAKNIQYF.

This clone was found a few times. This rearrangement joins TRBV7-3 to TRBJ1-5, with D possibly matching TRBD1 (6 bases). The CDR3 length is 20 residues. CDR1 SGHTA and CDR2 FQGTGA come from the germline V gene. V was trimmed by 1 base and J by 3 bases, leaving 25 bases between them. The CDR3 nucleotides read TGTGCCAGCAGCTTAAGCCCGCTTGGTCTGAAGGGACACAACAATCAGCCCCAGCATTTT. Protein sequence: CASSLSPLGLKGHNNQPQHF.

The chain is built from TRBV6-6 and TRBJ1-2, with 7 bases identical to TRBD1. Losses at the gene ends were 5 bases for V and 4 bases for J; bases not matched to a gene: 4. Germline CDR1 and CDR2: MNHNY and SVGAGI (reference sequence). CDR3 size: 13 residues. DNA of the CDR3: TGTGCCAGCAGTCCCGACAGGGCCTATGGCTACACCTTC. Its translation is CASSPDRAYGYTF.

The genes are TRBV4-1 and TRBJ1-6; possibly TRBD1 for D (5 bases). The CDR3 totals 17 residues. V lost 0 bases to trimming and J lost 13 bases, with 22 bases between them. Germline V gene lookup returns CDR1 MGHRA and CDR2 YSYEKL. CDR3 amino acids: CASSQDYRAPGRGPLHF. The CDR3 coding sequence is TGCGCCAGCAGCCAAGATTACCGGGCCCCAGGGCGGGGTCCCCTCCACTTT.

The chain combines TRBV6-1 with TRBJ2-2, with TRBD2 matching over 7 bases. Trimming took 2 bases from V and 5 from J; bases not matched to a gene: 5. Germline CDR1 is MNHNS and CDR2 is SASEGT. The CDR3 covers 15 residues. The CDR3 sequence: CASSEIGGGTGELFF. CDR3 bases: TGTGCCAGCAGTGAAATCGGGGGAGGGACCGGGGAGCTGTTTTTT.